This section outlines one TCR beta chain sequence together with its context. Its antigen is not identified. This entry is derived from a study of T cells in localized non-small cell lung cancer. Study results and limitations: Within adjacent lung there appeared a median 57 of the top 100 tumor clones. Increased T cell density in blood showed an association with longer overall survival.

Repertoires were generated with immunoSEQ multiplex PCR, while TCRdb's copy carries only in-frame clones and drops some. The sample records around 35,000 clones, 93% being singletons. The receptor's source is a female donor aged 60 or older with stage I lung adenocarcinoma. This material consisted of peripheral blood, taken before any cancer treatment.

The CDR3 reads CASSPGSFTGELFF. The CDR3, as DNA: TGTGCCAGCAGCCCTGGCAGTTTTACCGGGGAGCTGTTTTTT. The chain has TRBV7-2 and TRBJ2-2; D call uncertain. The CDR3 has 14 amino acids. V dropped 5 bases and J dropped 5 bases, with 12 bases sitting between them. In germline, CDR1 is SGHTA, CDR2 FQGNSA.